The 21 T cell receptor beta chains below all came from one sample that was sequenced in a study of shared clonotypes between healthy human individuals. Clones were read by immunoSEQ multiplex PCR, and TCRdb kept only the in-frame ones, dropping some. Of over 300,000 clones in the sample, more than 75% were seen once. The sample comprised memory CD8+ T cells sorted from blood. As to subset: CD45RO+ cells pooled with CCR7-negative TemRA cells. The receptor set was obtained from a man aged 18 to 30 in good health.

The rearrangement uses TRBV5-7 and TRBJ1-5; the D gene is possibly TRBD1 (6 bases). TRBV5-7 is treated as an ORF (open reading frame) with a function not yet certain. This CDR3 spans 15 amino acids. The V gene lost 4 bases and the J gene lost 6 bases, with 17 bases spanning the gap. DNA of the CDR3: TGTGCCAGCAGCGCTCCGGGACGAGGGGGTCAGCCCCAGCATTTT. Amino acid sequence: CASSAPGRGGQPQHF.

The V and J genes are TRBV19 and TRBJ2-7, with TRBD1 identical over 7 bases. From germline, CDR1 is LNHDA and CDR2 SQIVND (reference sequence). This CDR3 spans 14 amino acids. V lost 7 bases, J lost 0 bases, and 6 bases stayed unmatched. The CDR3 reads CASTFGQDSYEQYF. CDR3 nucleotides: TGTGCCAGTACCTTCGGACAGGACTCCTACGAGCAGTACTTC.

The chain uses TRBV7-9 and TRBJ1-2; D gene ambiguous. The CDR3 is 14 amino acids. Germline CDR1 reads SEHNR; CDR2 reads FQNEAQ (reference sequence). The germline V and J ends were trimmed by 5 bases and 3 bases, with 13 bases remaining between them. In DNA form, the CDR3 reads TGTGCCAGCAGCAACACGGGGTCCGACTATGGCTACACCTTC. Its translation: CASSNTGSDYGYTF.

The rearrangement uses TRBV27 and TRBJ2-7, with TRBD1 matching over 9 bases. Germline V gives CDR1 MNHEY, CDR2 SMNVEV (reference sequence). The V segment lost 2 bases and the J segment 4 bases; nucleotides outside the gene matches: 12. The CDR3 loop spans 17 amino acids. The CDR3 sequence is CASSLNSGRGQGYEQYF. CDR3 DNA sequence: TGTGCCAGCAGTTTAAATTCAGGTCGGGGACAGGGTTACGAGCAGTACTTC.

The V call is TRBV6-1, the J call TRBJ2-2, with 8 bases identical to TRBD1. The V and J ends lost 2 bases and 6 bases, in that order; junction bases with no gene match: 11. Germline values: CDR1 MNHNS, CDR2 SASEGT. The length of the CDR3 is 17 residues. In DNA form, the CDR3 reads TGTGCCAGCAGTGAATACTTGGCAGGGGGCTTCGCCGGGGAGCTGTTTTTT. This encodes CASSEYLAGGFAGELFF.

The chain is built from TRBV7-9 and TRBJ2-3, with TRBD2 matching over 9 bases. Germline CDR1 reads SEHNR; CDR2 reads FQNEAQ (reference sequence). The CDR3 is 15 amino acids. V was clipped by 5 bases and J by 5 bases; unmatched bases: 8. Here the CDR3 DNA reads TGTGCCAGCAGCCTCGGGACTAGCTCAGTAGATACGCAGTATTTT. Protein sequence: CASSLGTSSVDTQYF.

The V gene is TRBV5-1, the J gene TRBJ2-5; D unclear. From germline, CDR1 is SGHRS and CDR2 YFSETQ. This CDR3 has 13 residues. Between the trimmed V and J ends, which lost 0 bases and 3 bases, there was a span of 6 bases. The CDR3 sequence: CASSLGWEETQYF. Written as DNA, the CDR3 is TGCGCCAGCAGCTTGGGGTGGGAAGAGACCCAGTACTTC. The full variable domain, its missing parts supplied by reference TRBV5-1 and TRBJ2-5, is KAGVTQTPRYLIKTRGQQVTLSCSPISGHRSVSWYQQTPGQGLQFLFEYFSETQRNKGNFPGRFSGRQFSNSRSEMNVSTLELGDSALYLCASSLGWEETQYFGPGTRLLVL.

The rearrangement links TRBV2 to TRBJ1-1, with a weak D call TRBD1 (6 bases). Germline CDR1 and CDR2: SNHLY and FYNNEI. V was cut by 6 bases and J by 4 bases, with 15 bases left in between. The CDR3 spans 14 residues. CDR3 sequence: CASRRGGRGTEAFF. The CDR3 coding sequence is TGTGCCAGCAGAAGGGGGGGCAGGGGCACTGAAGCTTTCTTT.

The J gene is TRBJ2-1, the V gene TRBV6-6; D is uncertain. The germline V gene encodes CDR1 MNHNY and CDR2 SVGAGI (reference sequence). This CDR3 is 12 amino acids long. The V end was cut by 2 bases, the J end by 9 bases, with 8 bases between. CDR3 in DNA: TGTGCCAGCAGTTACGAGATGGCTGAGCAGTTCTTC. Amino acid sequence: CASSYEMAEQFF.

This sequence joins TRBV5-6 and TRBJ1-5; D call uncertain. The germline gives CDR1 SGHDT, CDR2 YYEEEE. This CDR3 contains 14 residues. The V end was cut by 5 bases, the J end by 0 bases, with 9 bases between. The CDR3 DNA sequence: TGTGCCAGCAGTCTCAAAGATAGCAATCAGCCCCAGCATTTT. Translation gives CASSLKDSNQPQHF.

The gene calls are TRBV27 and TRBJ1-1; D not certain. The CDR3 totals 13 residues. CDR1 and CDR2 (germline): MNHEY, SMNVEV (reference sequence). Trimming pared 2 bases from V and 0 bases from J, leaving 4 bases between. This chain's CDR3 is CASSLILNTEAFF. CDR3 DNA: TGTGCCAGCAGTTTAATCTTGAACACTGAAGCTTTCTTT.

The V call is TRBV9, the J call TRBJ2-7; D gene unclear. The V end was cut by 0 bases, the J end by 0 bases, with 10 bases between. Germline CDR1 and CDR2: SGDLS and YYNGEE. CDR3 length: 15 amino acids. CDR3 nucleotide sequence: TGTGCCAGCAGCGTAGCCTCGGAAAACTCCTACGAGCAGTACTTC. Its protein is CASSVASENSYEQYF.

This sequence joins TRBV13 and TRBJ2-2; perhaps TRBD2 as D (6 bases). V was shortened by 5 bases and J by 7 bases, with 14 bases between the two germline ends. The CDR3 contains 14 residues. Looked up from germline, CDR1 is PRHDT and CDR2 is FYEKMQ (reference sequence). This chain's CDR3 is CASSPRLGRGELFF. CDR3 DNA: TGTGCCAGCAGCCCCCGACTAGGTCGCGGGGAGCTGTTTTTT.

The DNA for the CDR3 is TGTGCCAGCACCGCGAACTATGGCTACACCTTC. Protein product: CASTANYGYTF. The chain uses TRBV28 and TRBJ1-2; no definite D call. CDR1 and CDR2 (germline): MDHEN, SYDVKM. This CDR3 has 11 amino acids. The germline V and J ends were trimmed by 7 bases and 2 bases, with 5 bases remaining between them.

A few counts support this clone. The CDR3 sequence is CASSEDRGVGYEQYF. The CDR3 nucleotides read TGTGCCAGCAGCGAGGACAGGGGGGTCGGGTACGAGCAGTACTTC. This chain joins TRBV6-1 and TRBJ2-7; 10 bases are a match to TRBD1. Per the germline V gene, CDR1 is MNHNS and CDR2 is SASEGT. The V gene end was trimmed by 6 bases and the J gene end by 4 bases; junction bases not matched to a gene: 9. The CDR3 is made up of 15 amino acids.

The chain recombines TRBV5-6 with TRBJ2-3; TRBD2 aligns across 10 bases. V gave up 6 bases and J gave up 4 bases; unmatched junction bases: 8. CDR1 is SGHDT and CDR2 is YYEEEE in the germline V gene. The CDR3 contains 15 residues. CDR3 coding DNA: TGTGCCAGCACCCTCGGGCTAGCGGGAGCAGATACGCAGTATTTT. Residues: CASTLGLAGADTQYF.

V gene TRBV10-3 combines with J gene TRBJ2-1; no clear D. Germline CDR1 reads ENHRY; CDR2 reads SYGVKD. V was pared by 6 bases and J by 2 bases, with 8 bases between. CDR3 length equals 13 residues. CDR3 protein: CAIRALTYNEQFF. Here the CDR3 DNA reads TGTGCCATCAGGGCTCTAACCTACAATGAGCAGTTCTTC.

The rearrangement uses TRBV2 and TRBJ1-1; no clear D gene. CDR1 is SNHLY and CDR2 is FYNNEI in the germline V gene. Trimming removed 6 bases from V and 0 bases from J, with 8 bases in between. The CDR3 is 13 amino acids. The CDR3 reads CASSLLVNTEAFF. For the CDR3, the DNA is TGTGCCAGCAGCCTACTTGTGAACACTGAAGCTTTCTTT.

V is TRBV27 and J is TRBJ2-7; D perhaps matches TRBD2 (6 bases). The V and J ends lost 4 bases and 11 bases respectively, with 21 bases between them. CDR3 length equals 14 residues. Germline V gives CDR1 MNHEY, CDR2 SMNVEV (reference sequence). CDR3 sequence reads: CASSSSGTQIEEYF. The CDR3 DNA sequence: TGTGCCAGCAGTTCGTCCGGGACTCAGATCGAAGAGTACTTC.

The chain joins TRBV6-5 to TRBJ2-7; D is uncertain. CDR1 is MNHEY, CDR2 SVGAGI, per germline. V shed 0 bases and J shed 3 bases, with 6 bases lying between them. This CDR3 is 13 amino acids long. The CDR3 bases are TGTGCCAGCAGTTACTCGCTAGACTACGAGCAGTACTTC. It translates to CASSYSLDYEQYF.

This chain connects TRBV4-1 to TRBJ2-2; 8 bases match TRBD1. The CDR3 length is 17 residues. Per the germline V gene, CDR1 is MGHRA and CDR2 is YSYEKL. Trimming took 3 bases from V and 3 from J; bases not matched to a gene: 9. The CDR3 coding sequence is TGCGCCAGCAGCCAGGATACAGGGGGATTATACACCGGGGAGCTGTTTTTT. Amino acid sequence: CASSQDTGGLYTGELFF.